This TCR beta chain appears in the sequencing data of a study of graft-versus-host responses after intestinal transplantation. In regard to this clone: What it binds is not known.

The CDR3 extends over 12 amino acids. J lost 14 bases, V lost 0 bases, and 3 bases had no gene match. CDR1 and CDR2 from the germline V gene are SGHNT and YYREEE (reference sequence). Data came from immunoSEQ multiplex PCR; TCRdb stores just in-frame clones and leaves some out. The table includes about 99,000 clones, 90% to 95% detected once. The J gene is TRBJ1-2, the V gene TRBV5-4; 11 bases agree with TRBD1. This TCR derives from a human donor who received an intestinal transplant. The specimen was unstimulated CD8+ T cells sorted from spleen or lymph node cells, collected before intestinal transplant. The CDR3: CASSLGTGGLTF. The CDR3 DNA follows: TGTGCCAGCAGCTTGGGGACAGGGGGCCTAACCTTC.